The T cell receptor beta chain described here comes from a study of vaccination effects on CD4 cells after COVID-19. CDR1 is LGHDT and CDR2 is YNNKEL in the germline V gene (reference sequence). The CDR3 covers 16 residues. Trimming left V 4 bases short and J 2 bases short, with 17 bases between. Only in-frame clones appear in the TCRdb table, and some are missing; sequencing was by immunoSEQ multiplex PCR. The sample includes about 73,000 clones, about four fifths of them seen just once. About this clone: No antigen is known for it.

Antigen-specific CD4+ T cells were first expanded with viral peptide pools by the ViraFEST assay and only then sequenced. Isolating CD4+ T cells followed 9 to 10 days of culture. Vaccinees lacked prior SARS-CoV-2 infection and tested negative for nucleocapsid antibodies. The specimen was CD4+ T cells from PBMCs cultured with HCoV-NL63 spike peptides, collected before COVID-19 vaccination. The chain is built from TRBV3-1 (or the pseudogene TRBV3-2) and TRBJ2-5; a possible D gene is TRBD2 (6 bases). This sequence was found in a human donor who received a COVID-19 vaccine. The CDR3 here is CASSRFDGSGQETQYF. CDR3 in DNA: TGTGCCAGCAGCCGTTTCGACGGTAGCGGACAAGAGACCCAGTACTTC.